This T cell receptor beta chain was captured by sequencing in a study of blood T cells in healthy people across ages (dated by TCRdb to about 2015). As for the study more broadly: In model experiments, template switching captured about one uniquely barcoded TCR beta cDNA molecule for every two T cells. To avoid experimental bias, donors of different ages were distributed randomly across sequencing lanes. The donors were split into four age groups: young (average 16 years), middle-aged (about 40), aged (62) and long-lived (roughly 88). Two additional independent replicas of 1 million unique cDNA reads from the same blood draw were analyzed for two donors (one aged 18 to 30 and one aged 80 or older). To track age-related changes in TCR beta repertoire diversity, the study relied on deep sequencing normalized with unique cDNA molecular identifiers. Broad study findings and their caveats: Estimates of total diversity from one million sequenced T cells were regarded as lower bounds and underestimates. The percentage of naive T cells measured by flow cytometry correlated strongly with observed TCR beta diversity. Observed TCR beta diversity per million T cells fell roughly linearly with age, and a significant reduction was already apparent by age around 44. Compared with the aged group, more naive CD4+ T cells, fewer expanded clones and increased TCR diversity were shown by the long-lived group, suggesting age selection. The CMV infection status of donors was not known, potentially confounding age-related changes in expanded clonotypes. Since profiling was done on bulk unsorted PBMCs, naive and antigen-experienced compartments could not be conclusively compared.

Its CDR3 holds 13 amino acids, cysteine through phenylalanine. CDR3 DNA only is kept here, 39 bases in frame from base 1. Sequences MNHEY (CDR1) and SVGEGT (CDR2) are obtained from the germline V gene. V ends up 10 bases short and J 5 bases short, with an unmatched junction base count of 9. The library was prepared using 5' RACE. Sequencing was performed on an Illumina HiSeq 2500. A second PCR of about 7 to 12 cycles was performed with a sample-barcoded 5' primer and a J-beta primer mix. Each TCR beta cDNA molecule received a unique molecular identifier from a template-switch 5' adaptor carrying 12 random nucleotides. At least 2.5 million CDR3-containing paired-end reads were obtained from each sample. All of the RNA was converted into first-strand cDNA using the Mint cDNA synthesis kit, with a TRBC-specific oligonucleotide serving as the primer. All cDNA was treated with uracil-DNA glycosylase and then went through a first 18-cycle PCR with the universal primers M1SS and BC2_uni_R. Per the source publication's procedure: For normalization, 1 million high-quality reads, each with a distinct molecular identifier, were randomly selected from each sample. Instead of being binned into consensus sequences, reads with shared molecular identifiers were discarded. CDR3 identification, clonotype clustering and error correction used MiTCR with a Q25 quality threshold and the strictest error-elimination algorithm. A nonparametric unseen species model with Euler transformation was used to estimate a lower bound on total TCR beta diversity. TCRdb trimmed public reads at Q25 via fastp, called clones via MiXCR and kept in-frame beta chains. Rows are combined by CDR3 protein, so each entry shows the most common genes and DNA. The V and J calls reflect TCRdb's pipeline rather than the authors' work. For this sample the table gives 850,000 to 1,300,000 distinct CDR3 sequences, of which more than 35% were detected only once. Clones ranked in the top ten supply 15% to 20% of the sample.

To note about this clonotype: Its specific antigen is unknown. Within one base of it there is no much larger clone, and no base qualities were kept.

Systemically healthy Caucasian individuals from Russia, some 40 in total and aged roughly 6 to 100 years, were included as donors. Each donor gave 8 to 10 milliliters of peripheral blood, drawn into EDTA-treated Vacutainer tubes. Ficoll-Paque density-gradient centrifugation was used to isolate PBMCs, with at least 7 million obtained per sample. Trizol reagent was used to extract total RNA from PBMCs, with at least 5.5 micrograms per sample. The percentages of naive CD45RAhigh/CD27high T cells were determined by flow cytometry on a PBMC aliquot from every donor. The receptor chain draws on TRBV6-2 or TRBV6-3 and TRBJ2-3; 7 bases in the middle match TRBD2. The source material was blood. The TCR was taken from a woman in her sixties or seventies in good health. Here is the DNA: TGTGCCATACGTACGGGAGGTGGAGATACGCAGTATTTT. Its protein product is CAIRTGGGDTQYF.